These 6 T cell receptor beta chains were all obtained from the same sample, sequenced in a study of low-dose radiotherapy and immunotherapy resistance in tumors. This sample's time point: after trial treatment. Sample treatment: LDRT plus nivolumab, ipilimumab, low-dose cyclophosphamide and aspirin (RACIN trial). With TRAV- and TRBV-specific primers, first-strand cDNA was made, covering the alpha and beta chains. The PCR that amplified TCRs ran for approximately 20 cycles, relying on a constant-region primer and a V-primer adapter. TCRdb independently ran MiXCR on the reads; one entry per CDR3 protein. The data show roughly 30,000 distinct CDR3 sequences, about half seen once. The sample was PBMCs, taken after low-dose radiotherapy plus immunotherapy. Receptors originate from a male donor with gallbladder cancer.

The chain combines TRBV6-1 with TRBJ1-4, with 8 nucleotides matching TRBD1. The V segment lost 1 base and the J segment 8 bases; nucleotides outside the gene matches: 3. CDR1 is MNHNS and CDR2 is SASEGT in the germline V gene. This CDR3 has 14 residues. In DNA, the CDR3 is TGTGCCAGCAGTGAAGGACAGGGGAACGAAAAACTGTTTTTT. It codes for CASSEGQGNEKLFF.

This clonotype appeared a few times. The rearrangement uses TRBV7-8 and TRBJ2-5; 10 bases map to TRBD2. Trimming took 5 bases from V and 5 from J; bases not matched to a gene: 14. This CDR3 is 17 amino acids long. CDR1 is SGHVS, CDR2 FQNEAQ, per germline. The CDR3: CASSPRTSGVVHETQYF. In DNA form, the CDR3 reads TGTGCCAGCAGCCCCCGAACTAGCGGGGTCGTTCATGAGACCCAGTACTTC.

This clonotype was seen more than once but under ten times. The CDR3 region has the DNA TGTGCCAGTAATCAGGGGGTCAGAGAGACCCAGTACTTC. Its protein product is CASNQGVRETQYF. The rearrangement links TRBV19 to TRBJ2-5; 7 positions match TRBD1. V lost 7 bases and J lost 4; bases outside the gene matches: 6. The length of the CDR3 is 13 residues. Germline CDR1 LNHDA, CDR2 SQIVND (reference sequence).

This clonotype was found many times. The chain joins TRBV29-1 to TRBJ2-7; tentatively, D is TRBD2 (6 bases). The CDR3 has 13 amino acids. The V end lost 1 base, the J end lost 5 bases, and 12 bases lay between the germline ends. The germline V gene has CDR1 SQVTM and CDR2 ANQGSEA. The CDR3 protein is CSVEGEGGDEQYF. CDR3 nucleotide sequence: TGCAGCGTTGAAGGGGAAGGCGGGGACGAGCAGTACTTC.

J is TRBJ2-1 and V is TRBV10-3; 10 positions agree with TRBD2. Germline V gene sequence: CDR1 ENHRY, CDR2 SYGVKD. V lost 6 bases and J lost 7; bases outside the gene matches: 9. There are 15 residues in the CDR3. CDR3 in DNA: TGTGCCATCAGCCAGTCGCTAGCGGGGGTGAATGAGCAGTTCTTC. Translated: CAISQSLAGVNEQFF.

This clonotype was counted at least ten times. The chain has TRBV12-3 or TRBV12-4 and TRBJ2-7, with D maybe TRBD1 (5 bases). CDR3 size: 15 residues. The V end was cut by 3 bases, the J end by 7 bases, with 19 bases between. This chain's CDR3 is CASSFAGQLVGEQYF. The CDR3, as DNA: TGTGCCAGCAGTTTCGCAGGACAACTCGTGGGGGAGCAGTACTTC.